The 9 T cell receptor beta chains presented below share a single source sample, sequenced in a study of Ad26.COV2.S vaccination and SARS-CoV-2 variants. The protocol was immunoSEQ multiplex PCR, while the TCRdb copy is restricted to in-frame clones and leaves out a portion. The data contain roughly 350,000 clones, around 90% of them singletons. Documented treatment: 19 received Ad26.COV2.S at low or high dose, single or two shots; about 5 received placebo; per-sample allocation not given. The samples were gathered on day 63 after the first injection of vaccine or placebo. The material was peripheral blood, obtained in a trial of Ad26.COV2.S vaccine versus placebo. Every receptor here comes from a person between 18 and 60 years old who received the Ad26.COV2.S COVID-19 vaccine or a placebo.

The CDR3 DNA sequence: TGTGCCAGCACCTGGGGGGCCACAGATACGCAGTATTTT. As protein: CASTWGATDTQYF. V and J are TRBV12-3 or TRBV12-4 and TRBJ2-3; either TRBD1 or TRBD2 may supply D (6 bases each). This CDR3 has 13 residues. V lost 7 bases to trimming and J lost 2 bases, with 10 bases between them.

This sequence joins TRBV27 and TRBJ2-7, with D hard to call. V was clipped by 4 bases and J by 1 base, with 8 bases between them. The germline V gene has CDR1 MNHEY and CDR2 SMNVEV (reference sequence). CDR3 size: 13 residues. In nucleotides, the CDR3 is TGTGCCAGCAGTTCCCAGGTGTCCTACGAGCAGTACTTC. It is translated as CASSSQVSYEQYF.

The count of this clone is one. The rearrangement links TRBV9 to TRBJ1-3; maybe TRBD1 (6 bases). The ends were cut back, 3 bases at V and 4 bases at J, with 14 bases in the middle. CDR1 is SGDLS and CDR2 is YYNGEE in the germline V gene. The CDR3 sequence is 15 residues long. The CDR3 nucleotides are TGTGCCAGCAGCGGCCTCACAGGGAAAGGAAACACCATATATTTT. Protein sequence: CASSGLTGKGNTIYF.

This clone was counted once. The J gene is TRBJ1-2, the V gene TRBV9; 7 nucleotides agree with TRBD1. V was clipped by 0 bases and J by 3 bases; unmatched bases: 2. Looked up from germline, CDR1 is SGDLS and CDR2 is YYNGEE. There are 14 residues in the CDR3. Here the CDR3 reads CASSVGQGHYGYTF. CDR3 nucleotides: TGTGCCAGCAGCGTAGGACAGGGACACTATGGCTACACCTTC. The full variable domain, rest sourced from reference TRBV9 and TRBJ1-2, is DSGVTQTPKHLITATGQRVTLRCSPRSGDLSVYWYQQSLDQGLQFLIQYYNGEERAKGNILERFSAQQFPDLHSELNLSSLELGDSALYFCASSVGQGHYGYTFGSGTRLTVV.

The genes are TRBV24-1 and TRBJ2-1, with 9 bases lining up with TRBD1. Germline CDR1 KGHDR, CDR2 SFDVKD. The trim removed 4 bases at V and 3 bases at J, leaving 3 bases unmatched. The CDR3 runs to 15 residues. The CDR3 here is CATSDPTGGYNEQFF. CDR3 DNA sequence: TGTGCCACCAGTGACCCGACAGGGGGCTACAATGAGCAGTTCTTC.

This clone was recorded once. The chain joins TRBV5-4 to TRBJ2-7, with D possibly being TRBD1 or TRBD2 (6 bases each). This CDR3 is 14 amino acids long. Trimming took off 0 bases at V and 6 bases at J, with 13 bases between the two ends. Per the germline V gene, CDR1 is SGHNT and CDR2 is YYREEE (reference sequence). CDR3 coding DNA: TGTGCCAGCAGCTTGGGAGCCGGGGGCGGCGAGCAGTACTTC. Translating it yields CASSLGAGGGEQYF.

The chain combines TRBV11-3 with TRBJ2-5; D not certain. Trimming left V 2 bases short and J 4 bases short, with 8 bases between. This CDR3 comprises 13 residues. CDR1 and CDR2 (germline): SGHNT, YENEEA. The CDR3 DNA reads as TGTGCCAGCAGCTTAAATTGGGGAGAGACCCAGTACTTC. It encodes CASSLNWGETQYF.

The CDR3 nucleotides read TGTGCCACTAAAAAAGGGGTCAATCAGCCCCAGCATTTT. This encodes CATKKGVNQPQHF. The V and J genes are TRBV19 and TRBJ1-5, with D tentatively TRBD1 (5 bases). V was pared by 10 bases and J by 3 bases, with 13 bases between. The CDR3 consists of 13 residues. Per the germline V gene, CDR1 is LNHDA and CDR2 is SQIVND (reference sequence).

This chain uses TRBV19 with TRBJ1-1; D is ambiguous. Deletions cut 1 base from V and 1 base from J, with 10 bases between. In germline, CDR1 is LNHDA, CDR2 SQIVND (reference sequence). This CDR3 comprises 15 residues. The chain's CDR3 is CASSIVIGGNTEAFF. The CDR3 nucleotides read TGTGCCAGTAGTATAGTCATCGGCGGGAACACTGAAGCTTTCTTT.